These 13 T cell receptor beta chains originate from one sample sequenced in a study of blood T cells in healthy people across ages. With a J-beta primer mix and a sample-barcoded 5' primer, a second PCR ran about 6 to 11 cycles. TCRdb processed the 5' RACE reads anew with MiXCR; each CDR3 protein has one entry. The table lists fewer than 1.5 million distinct CDR3 sequences, 40% to 50% of them singletons. Sequenced input: blood. These receptors all stem from a woman aged 18 to 35 in good health.

The V gene is TRBV10-1, the J gene TRBJ2-7; D gene unclear. CDR1 is WNHNN and CDR2 is SYGVQD in the germline V gene (reference sequence). V shed 3 bases and J shed 2 bases, with 17 bases lying between them. This CDR3 has 16 residues. CDR3 protein: CASSEIVGLKPYEQYF. CDR3 DNA: TGCGCCAGCAGTGAAATCGTAGGGCTCAAGCCCTACGAGCAGTACTTC.

This clonotype was counted only a few times. CDR3 sequence reads: CASGGIGAILGEQFF. The CDR3 nucleotides are TGTGCCAGCGGAGGAATAGGGGCAATATTAGGTGAGCAGTTCTTC. The rearrangement links TRBV12-3 or TRBV12-4 to TRBJ2-1; D could derive from TRBD1 or TRBD2 (5 bases each). Trimming shortened V by 8 bases and J by 9 bases, and 23 bases separated the two germline ends. CDR3 length: 15 residues.

The chain couples TRBV20-1 to TRBJ2-1; TRBD2 matches 11 bases. Losses at the gene ends were 3 bases for V and 4 bases for J; bases not matched to a gene: 2. Germline V lookup: CDR1 DFQATT, CDR2 SNEGSKA (reference sequence). This CDR3 region has 14 residues. The CDR3 loop reads CSASTSGGYNEQFF. The CDR3 coding sequence is TGCAGTGCTAGTACTAGCGGGGGTTACAATGAGCAGTTCTTC.

This chain connects TRBV6-2 or TRBV6-3 to TRBJ2-3; weak D call: TRBD2 (5 bases). The CDR3 is 13 amino acids. Trimming cost V 6 bases and J 2 bases, with 9 bases left between them. Germline values: CDR1 MNHEY, CDR2 SVGEGT. CDR3 DNA: TGTGCCAGCAGAGTAGCGAACACAGATACGCAGTATTTT. This gives the protein CASRVANTDTQYF.

The sample holds one count of this clonotype. J is TRBJ2-1 and V is TRBV21-1; TRBD1 reflects the table's D call only, with no check against the DNA. TRBV21-1 is classified as a pseudogene. This CDR3 is 17 amino acids long. This CDR3 is CASSKNHDRGIYNEQFF. CDR3 sequence (DNA): TGTGCCAGCAGCAAAAACCACGACAGGGGGATTTACAATGAGCAGTTCTTC.

J is TRBJ2-7 and V is TRBV18; 7 nucleotides match TRBD1. Looked up from germline, CDR1 is KGHSH and CDR2 is LQKENI. The trim removed 0 bases at V and 6 bases at J, leaving 8 bases unmatched. CDR3 size: 15 residues. CDR3 nucleotides: TGTGCCAGCTCACCACCGGGACAGCCCTCTTTCGAGCAGTACTTC. It yields the protein CASSPPGQPSFEQYF.

A few counts support this clonotype. This chain joins TRBV7-3 and TRBJ1-6; D may be TRBD1 (6 bases). This CDR3 comprises 15 residues. The V and J ends lost 5 bases and 8 bases respectively, with 16 bases between them. Per the germline V gene, CDR1 is SGHTA and CDR2 is FQGTGA. The CDR3 region is CASSRTGNVDSPLHF. DNA of the CDR3: TGTGCCAGCAGCCGTACAGGGAACGTCGATTCACCCCTCCACTTT.

The J gene is TRBJ2-7, the V gene TRBV29-1, with 7 bases lining up with TRBD2. The junction had 10 bases not matched to a gene; V was cut back by 1 base and J by 1 base. CDR1 and CDR2 (germline): SQVTM, ANQGSEA. CDR3 length: 16 residues. CDR3 in DNA: TGCAGCGTTGAAGGGATACCTGGGGGGGGTTCCTACGAGCAGTACTTC. Amino acids: CSVEGIPGGGSYEQYF.

Worth noting for this clonotype: At one end, the junction sequence differs from germline, possibly due to a read error. V gene TRBV7-3 combines with J gene TRBJ2-5; D is unclear. From germline, CDR1 is SGHTA and CDR2 FQGTGA. The CDR3 loop spans 13 amino acids. The CDR3 bases are TGTGCCAGCAGCTTGGGTAGACAAGAGACCCCGTACTTC. Amino acid sequence: CASSLGRQETPYF.

This chain uses TRBV20-1 with TRBJ2-7, with D possibly being TRBD1 (5 bases). Per the germline V gene, CDR1 is DFQATT and CDR2 is SNEGSKA (reference sequence). The CDR3 has 14 amino acids. V lost 5 bases, J lost 3 bases, and 17 bases lay in between. The CDR3 nucleotides are TGCAGTGCTCCGCTGGGGCTCGCTATCTACGAGCAGTACTTC. Amino acid sequence: CSAPLGLAIYEQYF.

This clonotype showed up just once. The genes are TRBV7-9 and TRBJ1-2; no clear D. Germline CDR1 SEHNR, CDR2 FQNEAQ (reference sequence). The CDR3 sequence is 12 residues long. The ends were cut back, 5 bases at V and 8 bases at J, with 12 bases in the middle. In DNA form, the CDR3 reads TGTGCCAGCAGCCCGGGAGCCCTCGGCTACACCTTC. It codes for CASSPGALGYTF.

The V call is TRBV3-1, the J call TRBJ1-2; D may be TRBD1 (5 bases). This CDR3 contains 18 residues. V was pared by 4 bases and J by 0 bases, with 21 bases between. Germline V lookup: CDR1 LGHDT, CDR2 YNNKEL (reference sequence). The CDR3 sequence is CASSLRQGGTLSNYGYTF. As DNA, the CDR3 is TGTGCCAGCAGCCTCCGGCAGGGAGGGACTTTATCTAACTATGGCTACACCTTC.

There are a few counts of this clonotype. V is TRBV12-3 or TRBV12-4 and J is TRBJ1-4, with unresolved D. The length of the CDR3 is 14 residues. Trimming took off 6 bases at V and 7 bases at J, with 15 bases between the two ends. Here the CDR3 reads CASRPGMGSEKLFF. Written as DNA, the CDR3 is TGTGCCAGCAGGCCTGGGATGGGGAGTGAAAAACTGTTTTTT.